This entry describes one T cell receptor (beta chain). Assay used: immunoSEQ multiplex PCR; TCRdb lists only in-frame clones, some missing. The table shows roughly 1,500,000 clones, with approximately 98% occurring only once. The germline CDR1 and CDR2 sequences are MDHEN and SYDVKM. CDR3 size: 14 residues. Trimming took 4 bases from V and 5 from J, leaving 12 bases between them. This record comes from a study of shared clonotypes between healthy human individuals. This receptor was identified in a man aged 25-40 years in good health. The sequencing input was naive CD4+ T cells sorted from blood. Documented subset: CD45RA+ positively selected. The chain joins TRBV28 to TRBJ1-5; TRBD1 might be the D (5 bases). In nucleotides, the CDR3 is TGTGCCAGCAGTTCCCGGGGGATCCATCAGCCCCAGCATTTT. Translation gives CASSSRGIHQPQHF.